The sequence of this T cell receptor beta chain was determined in a study of shared clonotypes between healthy human individuals. Repertoires were generated with immunoSEQ multiplex PCR, while TCRdb's copy carries only in-frame clones and drops some. The table lists 950,000 to 1,100,000 clones, roughly 74% of them singletons. In the case of this clone: Its antigen remains unidentified.

Study-level points and caveats: Enrolling few donors narrowed the genetic and exposure-history diversity that was represented.

The receptor was derived from a young man in good health. Some clones in this sample may be carry-over from other donors' samples. The sample was memory CD4+ T cells from PBMCs. The subset was: CD45RA-negative fraction.

The DNA for the CDR3 is TGTGCCAGCAGCTTATTCGGGTCGGAGGGCTATGGCTACACCTTC. Translated, it gives CASSLFGSEGYGYTF. The gene calls are TRBV13 and TRBJ1-2; unclear D gene. Between the trimmed V and J ends, which lost 2 bases and 4 bases, there was a span of 14 bases. This CDR3 comprises 15 residues. Germline V gene data show CDR1 as PRHDT and CDR2 as FYEKMQ (reference sequence).